The 25 T cell receptor beta chains below were found in one sample sequenced in a study of beta chain features in type 1 diabetes. The investigators reverse transcribed all of the isolated RNA, so they sequenced expressed TCRB transcripts. Produced via immunoSEQ multiplex PCR; TCRdb's table is partial and in-frame only. The data contain 900,000 or so clones, 17% of them singletons. The sample taken for sequencing was naive CD4+ T cells from blood. These receptor sequences come from a woman under 30 in good health.

The genes are TRBV15 and TRBJ2-2; 8 positions match TRBD1. Germline trimming cut 0 bases from V and 4 bases from J; bases unmatched to any gene: 7. Germline CDR1 is LNHNV and CDR2 is YYDKDF (reference sequence). The CDR3 has 17 residues. CDR3 protein: CATSRDRQGARTGELFF. The CDR3 coding sequence is TGTGCCACCAGCAGAGATAGGCAGGGGGCGCGCACCGGGGAGCTGTTTTTT.

The chain links TRBV7-2 to TRBJ2-1, with TRBD2 as a possible D gene (6 bases). V lost 5 bases and J lost 4, with 21 bases in between. CDR1 is SGHTA and CDR2 is FQGNSA in the germline V gene. The CDR3 is made up of 17 amino acids. The CDR3, as DNA: TGTGCCAGCAGCCTGACTAGTGGGATAACACCTTACAATGAGCAGTTCTTC. The encoded protein is CASSLTSGITPYNEQFF.

The chain employs TRBV4-1 and TRBJ1-1, with 7 bases fitting TRBD1. The CDR3 is made up of 15 amino acids. Germline V gene sequence: CDR1 MGHRA, CDR2 YSYEKL. V gave up 1 base and J gave up 5 bases; unmatched junction bases: 7. Here the CDR3 reads CASSQGSGGRTEAFF. CDR3 DNA: TGCGCCAGCAGCCAAGGATCAGGGGGTCGGACTGAAGCTTTCTTT.

This clone was counted between two and nine times. The V gene is TRBV6-1, the J gene TRBJ2-1; 10 bases align to TRBD1. CDR1 and CDR2 (germline): MNHNS, SASEGT. CDR3 length equals 14 residues. Germline trimming cut 7 bases from V and 3 bases from J; bases unmatched to any gene: 3. This CDR3 is CASTRDRGYNEQFF. CDR3 sequence (DNA): TGTGCCAGCACCCGGGACAGGGGCTACAATGAGCAGTTCTTC.

V is TRBV2 and J is TRBJ2-1, with 8 bases identical to TRBD2. Germline CDR1 SNHLY, CDR2 FYNNEI. Trimming at V came to 7 bases and at J to 9 bases, leaving 5 bases not matched to a gene. This CDR3 comprises 12 residues. The CDR3 sequence is CASNKAGVEQFF. CDR3 nucleotides: TGTGCCAGCAACAAAGCGGGAGTTGAGCAGTTCTTC.

This clone was counted a few times. The V gene is TRBV2, the J gene TRBJ2-3; maybe TRBD2 (5 bases). The CDR3 contains 14 residues. CDR1 and CDR2 from the germline V gene are SNHLY and FYNNEI. Trimming removed 5 bases from V and 0 bases from J, with 9 bases in between. CDR3 nucleotides: TGTGCCAGCAGTTCGACTACAAGCACAGATACGCAGTATTTT. Its translation: CASSSTTSTDTQYF.

This clone was recorded a few times. As DNA, the CDR3 is TGTGCCAGCAGCATATACAGGGAAGATGAGCAGTTCTTC. Translated: CASSIYREDEQFF. The chain couples TRBV7-3 to TRBJ2-1; D possibly corresponds to TRBD1 (6 bases). V was cut by 5 bases and J by 8 bases, with 13 bases left in between. The CDR3 runs to 13 residues. Germline loops: CDR1 SGHTA, CDR2 FQGTGA.

This clone came up a few times. This chain links TRBV7-9 with TRBJ2-6; D gene unclear. This CDR3 has 16 residues. Germline CDR1 is SEHNR and CDR2 is FQNEAQ (reference sequence). Trimming stripped 5 bases from V and 0 bases from J, with 11 bases between. The CDR3 DNA sequence: TGTGCCAGCAGCCCCGACGGGCGCTCTGGGGCCAACGTCCTGACTTTC. The encoded protein is CASSPDGRSGANVLTF. Full variable domain (outside the CDR3, taken from reference TRBV7-9 and TRBJ2-6): DTGVSQNPRHKITKRGQNVTFRCDPISEHNRLYWYRQTLGQGPEFLTYFQNEAQLEKSRLLSDRFSAERPKGSFSTLEIQRTEQGDSAMYLCASSPDGRSGANVLTFGAGSRLTVL.

This clone has just a few counts. The chain employs TRBV14 and TRBJ2-2, with TRBD1 matching 7 bases. Trimming cost V 5 bases and J 2 bases; bases outside gene matches: 14. The CDR3 has 18 residues. Germline lookup yields CDR1 SGHDN and CDR2 FVKESK. The chain's CDR3 is CASSARDSLISNTGELFF. The CDR3 DNA is TGTGCCAGCAGCGCACGGGACAGTCTTATCAGCAACACCGGGGAGCTGTTTTTT. Full variable domain (remainder filled in from reference TRBV14 and TRBJ2-2): EAGVTQFPSHSVIEKGQTVTLRCDPISGHDNLYWYRRVMGKEIKFLLHFVKESKQDESGMPNNRFLAERTGGTYSTLKVQPAELEDSGVYFCASSARDSLISNTGELFFGEGSRLTVL.

This clone was seen only a few times. This rearrangement joins TRBV6-6 to TRBJ2-1; unclear D gene. The CDR3 is made up of 11 amino acids. The germline CDR1 and CDR2 sequences are MNHNY and SVGAGI (reference sequence). V was clipped by 4 bases and J by 9 bases, with 7 bases between them. CDR3 DNA: TGTGCCAGCAGTTCCGACACTGAGCAGTTCTTC. It translates to CASSSDTEQFF.

This clone occurred a few times. The rearrangement uses TRBV5-4 and TRBJ2-7, with 7 bases fitting TRBD2. Germline CDR1 SGHNT, CDR2 YYREEE (reference sequence). V lost 0 bases, J lost 1 base, and 4 bases stayed unmatched. CDR3 length equals 15 residues. CDR3 bases: TGTGCCAGCAGCTTGGCGGGGGGTTCATCCTACGAGCAGTACTTC. Translating it yields CASSLAGGSSYEQYF.

This chain uses TRBV28 with TRBJ1-5; maybe TRBD1 (5 bases). Per the germline V gene, CDR1 is MDHEN and CDR2 is SYDVKM. The CDR3 runs 15 residues. The V end was cut by 6 bases, the J end by 5 bases, with 17 bases between. This CDR3 is CASSDGGGMDQPQHF. The CDR3 coding sequence is TGTGCCAGCAGCGACGGGGGGGGGATGGATCAGCCCCAGCATTTT. Together with reference TRBV28 and TRBJ1-5, the CDR3 gives the full variable domain: DVKVTQSSRYLVKRTGEKVFLECVQDMDHENMFWYRQDPGLGLRLIYFSYDVKMKEKGDIPEGYSVSREKKERFSLILESASTNQTSMYLCASSDGGGMDQPQHFGDGTRLSIL.

The genes are TRBV11-2 and TRBJ2-1; D perhaps matches TRBD2 (6 bases). The CDR3 totals 14 residues. The V and J ends lost 5 bases and 4 bases respectively, with 12 bases between them. From germline, CDR1 is SGHAT and CDR2 FQNNGV. The DNA for the CDR3 is TGTGCCAGCAGCCGGGGGATGGTTTACAATGAGCAGTTCTTC. Translation: CASSRGMVYNEQFF.

The CDR3 coding sequence is TGTGCCAGCAGTTTCGCCCCCGGTGAGGGGCTGAGCTACTCTAATGAAAAACTGTTTTTT. It encodes CASSFAPGEGLSYSNEKLFF. The chain employs TRBV28 and TRBJ1-4, with D possibly TRBD1 on 5 matching bases. Germline assignment: CDR1 MDHEN and CDR2 SYDVKM. V was trimmed by 3 bases and J by 3 bases, leaving 26 bases between them. The CDR3 sequence is 20 residues long.

The CDR3 region has the DNA TGCGCCAGCGGGGACTCGGCTGAAGCTTTCTTT. Translated: CASGDSAEAFF. The chain links TRBV5-1 to TRBJ1-1; the D gene is possibly TRBD1 (5 bases). CDR1 and CDR2 (germline): SGHRS, YFSETQ. Trimming removed 7 bases at V and 6 bases at J, with 10 bases between. The CDR3 length is 11 residues.

This clone was recorded a few times. The chain's CDR3 is CASSFGASTEAFF. The CDR3 DNA reads as TGTGCCAGCAGTTTTGGGGCCAGCACTGAAGCTTTCTTT. The genes are TRBV28 and TRBJ1-1, with a tentative D call TRBD1 (5 bases). This CDR3 is built from 13 residues. Germline CDR1 reads MDHEN; CDR2 reads SYDVKM. Between the trimmed V and J ends, which lost 3 bases and 4 bases, there was a span of 9 bases.

This clone has only a few counts. Other DNA variants within this sample encode the same CDR3. J is TRBJ1-5 and V is TRBV18; D possibly corresponds to TRBD1 (5 bases). Germline CDR1 KGHSH, CDR2 LQKENI. This CDR3 region has 13 residues. V gave up 5 bases and J gave up 0 bases, with 5 bases separating them. CDR3 protein: CASSRGSNQPQHF. The CDR3 DNA reads TGTGCCAGCTCAAGGGGTAGCAATCAGCCCCAGCATTTT. The complete variable domain, with remaining parts taken from reference TRBV18 and TRBJ1-5, reads NAGVMQNPRHLVRRRGQEARLRCSPMKGHSHVYWYRQLPEEGLKFMVYLQKENIIDESGMPKERFSAEFPKEGPSILRIQQVVRGDSAAYFCASSRGSNQPQHFGDGTRLSIL.

This clone was found a few times. The DNA for the CDR3 is TGTGCCAGCAGTTTATGGCCCGACAGGGACTCCTACAATGAGCAGTTCTTC. Its protein is CASSLWPDRDSYNEQFF. V gene TRBV27 combines with J gene TRBJ2-1; 7 nucleotides agree with TRBD1. V lost 1 base and J lost 0; bases outside the gene matches: 6. Germline V gene sequence: CDR1 MNHEY, CDR2 SMNVEV (reference sequence). This CDR3 comprises 17 residues.

This sequence joins TRBV6-5 and TRBJ2-5, with TRBD2 identical over 8 bases. The CDR3 length is 13 residues. Losses at the gene ends were 6 bases for V and 7 bases for J; bases not matched to a gene: 7. Germline values: CDR1 MNHEY, CDR2 SVGAGI. This CDR3 is CASSGRAPGTQYF. The DNA for the CDR3 is TGTGCCAGCAGCGGGAGGGCCCCCGGGACCCAGTACTTC.

The chain couples TRBV4-1 to TRBJ1-5; D gene unclear. The CDR3 length is 15 residues. Trimming took off 0 bases at V and 0 bases at J, with 6 bases between the two ends. CDR1 and CDR2 from the germline V gene are MGHRA and YSYEKL. This chain's CDR3 is CASSQEYFSNQPQHF. Here the CDR3 DNA reads TGCGCCAGCAGCCAAGAGTACTTTAGCAATCAGCCCCAGCATTTT.

This clone showed up just a few times. The chain carries TRBV9 and TRBJ2-1; tentatively, D is TRBD2 (6 bases). CDR3 size: 15 residues. The germline CDR1 and CDR2 sequences are SGDLS and YYNGEE. With 0 bases removed from V and 6 bases from J, the gap between germline ends came to 13 bases. The CDR3 DNA follows: TGTGCCAGCAGCGTAGAGGCGTACGGGGGCAATGAGCAGTTCTTC. Protein: CASSVEAYGGNEQFF.

With regard to this clone: Other nucleotide sequences from this sample produce the same CDR3. The chain has TRBV20-1 and TRBJ2-7, with D uncertain. V lost 0 bases to trimming and J lost 4 bases, with 4 bases between them. CDR3 length: 11 residues. Germline values: CDR1 DFQATT, CDR2 SNEGSKA (reference sequence). CDR3 coding DNA: TGCAGTGCTAGAGAAAGATACGAGCAGTACTTC. Its protein product is CSARERYEQYF.

The V call is TRBV5-1, the J call TRBJ2-7; weak D call: TRBD1 (6 bases). CDR1 and CDR2 (germline): SGHRS, YFSETQ. Trimming took 4 bases from V and 3 from J, leaving 20 bases between them. The CDR3 is made up of 16 amino acids. As DNA, the CDR3 is TGCGCCAGCAGCCAATGGTCCAGGGGCGAGCTCTACGAGCAGTACTTC. Translation gives CASSQWSRGELYEQYF.

V is TRBV7-2 and J is TRBJ1-1; 7 bases fit TRBD1. CDR1 and CDR2 from the germline V gene are SGHTA and FQGNSA. The CDR3 has 15 amino acids. Trimming at V came to 5 bases and at J to 5 bases, leaving 11 bases not matched to a gene. The CDR3 DNA follows: TGTGCCAGCAGCCCCCCGGTAGACAGGGCAACTGAAGCTTTCTTT. This encodes CASSPPVDRATEAFF.

This clone was counted between two and nine times. At one boundary the junction diverges from the germline segment, which might be a read error. The V and J genes are TRBV6-1 and TRBJ1-1, with D perhaps TRBD1 (6 bases). The CDR3 runs 14 residues. Germline CDR1 reads MNHNS; CDR2 reads SASEGT. This CDR3 is CASSEDRLNTEAFF. CDR3 bases: TGTGCCAGCAGCGAAGACAGGCTGAACACTGAAGCTTTCTTT.